This TCR beta chain was retrieved from a study of cytomegalovirus exposure and HLA in healthy donors. Overall study: The 90 to 150 validation repertoires used a platform that matched the one used for the 666 first-cohort repertoires, as a later analysis reported. Study-level results: A few CMV-associated chains were confirmed in vitro to be specific for CMV antigens.

This clone was picked up one time. Its antigen remains unknown. Some clones are missing from TCRdb's copy, which holds only in-frame ones; the method was immunoSEQ multiplex PCR. This table holds around 190,000 clones, roughly three quarters found once. In germline, CDR1 is MNHNY, CDR2 SVGAGI (reference sequence). V lost 6 bases and J 5 bases, leaving 11 bases between the germline ends. The CDR3 has 14 residues. V gene TRBV6-6 combines with J gene TRBJ1-6, with D maybe TRBD1 (5 bases). Specimen: PBMCs. This receptor was identified in a woman in her thirties in good health and CMV-seronegative. The CDR3 here is CASRWGPNNSPLHF. DNA for the CDR3: TGTGCCAGCAGATGGGGCCCTAATAATTCACCCCTCCACTTT.